The entry below describes one T cell receptor beta chain. Its antigen is currently unknown. The sample originates from a study of cytomegalovirus exposure and HLA in healthy donors. About the research overall: The study's early data release held approximately 91 million unique TCRs from HLA-typed donors.

General observations from the study: An analysis that came later showed most CMV-associated TCR beta chains appearing HLA-restricted.

PCR employed 60 Vbeta and 13 Jbeta primers. As originally analysed: There were around 77 million unique TCR beta chains by a later count, and about 11 million of them were shared. This table comes from immunoSEQ multiplex PCR, and its TCRdb copy is limited to in-frame clones, with some not included. V and J calls and clone size are as listed in that table; D and trimming were resolved from the DNA. Recorded for this sample: about 160,000 clones. Germline CDR1 KGHSH, CDR2 LQKENI. The V and J ends lost 3 bases and 11 bases respectively, with 19 bases between them. This CDR3 is 14 amino acids long. The genes are TRBV18 and TRBJ2-5, with D perhaps matching TRBD1 (5 bases). This TCR came from a woman in her sixties in good health and CMV-seronegative. Sequencing was performed on PBMCs. The DNA for the CDR3 is TGTGCCAGCTCACCCACTCAGGGATTCGGTGAGCAGTACTTC. Protein product: CASSPTQGFGEQYF. Complete variable domain (other parts from reference TRBV18 and TRBJ2-5): NAGVMQNPRHLVRRRGQEARLRCSPMKGHSHVYWYRQLPEEGLKFMVYLQKENIIDESGMPKERFSAEFPKEGPSILRIQQVVRGDSAAYFCASSPTQGFGEQYFGPGTRLLVL.